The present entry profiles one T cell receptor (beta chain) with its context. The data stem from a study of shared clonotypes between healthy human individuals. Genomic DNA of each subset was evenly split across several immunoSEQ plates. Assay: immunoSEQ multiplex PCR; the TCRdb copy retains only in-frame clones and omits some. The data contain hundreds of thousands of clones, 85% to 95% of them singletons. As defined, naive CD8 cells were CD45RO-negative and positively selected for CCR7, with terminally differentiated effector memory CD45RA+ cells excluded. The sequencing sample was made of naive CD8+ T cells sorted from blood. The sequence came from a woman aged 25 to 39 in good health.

The CDR3 bases are TGTGCCAGCCTGCCTAGGGTTGGACCCGACGTAAATACGCAGTATTTT. It codes for CASLPRVGPDVNTQYF. The V and J genes are TRBV6-6 and TRBJ2-3; D gene uncertain. The CDR3 sequence is 16 residues long. V was pared by 8 bases and J by 7 bases, with 25 bases between. Per the germline V gene, CDR1 is MNHNY and CDR2 is SVGAGI (reference sequence).